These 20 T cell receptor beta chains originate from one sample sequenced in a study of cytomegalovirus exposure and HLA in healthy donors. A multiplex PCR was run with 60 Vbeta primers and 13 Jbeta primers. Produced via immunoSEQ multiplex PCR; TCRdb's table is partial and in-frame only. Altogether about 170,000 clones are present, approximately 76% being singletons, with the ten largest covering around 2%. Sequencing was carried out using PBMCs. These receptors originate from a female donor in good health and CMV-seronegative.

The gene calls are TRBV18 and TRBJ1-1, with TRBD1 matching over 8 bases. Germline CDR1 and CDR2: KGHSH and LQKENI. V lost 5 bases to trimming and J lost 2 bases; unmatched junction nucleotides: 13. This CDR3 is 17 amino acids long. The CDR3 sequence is CASSNTPGQEPNTEAFF. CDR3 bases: TGTGCCAGCTCAAACACGCCGGGACAGGAACCAAACACTGAAGCTTTCTTT.

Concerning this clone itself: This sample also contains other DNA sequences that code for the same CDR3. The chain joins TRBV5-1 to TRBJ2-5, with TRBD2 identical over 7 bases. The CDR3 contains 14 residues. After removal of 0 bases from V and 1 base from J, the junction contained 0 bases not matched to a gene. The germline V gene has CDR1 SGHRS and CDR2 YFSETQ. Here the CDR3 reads CASSLGGGQETQYF. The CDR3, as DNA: TGCGCCAGCAGCTTGGGCGGGGGCCAAGAGACCCAGTACTTC. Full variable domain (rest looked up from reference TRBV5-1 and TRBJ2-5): KAGVTQTPRYLIKTRGQQVTLSCSPISGHRSVSWYQQTPGQGLQFLFEYFSETQRNKGNFPGRFSGRQFSNSRSEMNVSTLELGDSALYLCASSLGGGQETQYFGPGTRLLVL.

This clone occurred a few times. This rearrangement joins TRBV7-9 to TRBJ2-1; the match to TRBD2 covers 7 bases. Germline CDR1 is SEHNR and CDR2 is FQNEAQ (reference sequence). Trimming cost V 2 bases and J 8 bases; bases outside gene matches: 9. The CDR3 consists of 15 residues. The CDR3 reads CASSLFGGGGDEQFF. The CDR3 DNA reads TGTGCCAGCAGCTTATTTGGCGGGGGTGGAGATGAGCAGTTCTTC.

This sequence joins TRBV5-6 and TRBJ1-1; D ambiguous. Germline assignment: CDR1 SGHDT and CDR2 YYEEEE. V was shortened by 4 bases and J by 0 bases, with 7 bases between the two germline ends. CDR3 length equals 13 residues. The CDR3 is CASSRRLNTEAFF. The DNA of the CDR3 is TGTGCCAGCAGCCGGAGGTTGAACACTGAAGCTTTCTTT.

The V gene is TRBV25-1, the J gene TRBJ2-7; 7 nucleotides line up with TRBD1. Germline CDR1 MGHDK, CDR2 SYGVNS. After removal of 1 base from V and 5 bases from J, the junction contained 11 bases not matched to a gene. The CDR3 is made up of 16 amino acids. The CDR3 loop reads CASSELGGRGRDEQYF. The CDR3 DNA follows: TGTGCCAGCAGTGAATTAGGTGGTAGGGGGCGGGACGAGCAGTACTTC.

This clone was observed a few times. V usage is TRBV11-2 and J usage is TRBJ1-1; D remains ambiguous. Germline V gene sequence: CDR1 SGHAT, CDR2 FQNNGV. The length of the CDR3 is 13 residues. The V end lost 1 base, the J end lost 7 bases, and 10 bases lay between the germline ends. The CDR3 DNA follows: TGTGCCAGCAGCTTAGTATCCGAGTTTGAAGCTTTCTTT. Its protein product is CASSLVSEFEAFF.

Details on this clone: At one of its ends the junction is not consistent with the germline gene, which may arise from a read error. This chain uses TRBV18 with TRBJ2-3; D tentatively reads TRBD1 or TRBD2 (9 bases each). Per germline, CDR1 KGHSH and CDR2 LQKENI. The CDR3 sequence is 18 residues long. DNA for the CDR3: TGTGCCAGCTCGCCACAGGGGGCGGCTAGCGGGATTTCAGATACGCAGTATTTT. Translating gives CASSPQGAASGISDTQYF. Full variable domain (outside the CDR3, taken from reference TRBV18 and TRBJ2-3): NAGVMQNPRHLVRRRGQEARLRCSPMKGHSHVYWYRQLPEEGLKFMVYLQKENIIDESGMPKERFSAEFPKEGPSILRIQQVVRGDSAAYFCASSPQGAASGISDTQYFGPGTRLTVL.

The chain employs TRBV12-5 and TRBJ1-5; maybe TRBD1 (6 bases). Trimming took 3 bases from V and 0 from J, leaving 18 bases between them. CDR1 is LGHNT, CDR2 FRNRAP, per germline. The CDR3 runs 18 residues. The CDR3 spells CASGLPIERGASNQPQHF. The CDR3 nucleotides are TGTGCTAGTGGTTTACCTATAGAACGGGGGGCTAGCAATCAGCCCCAGCATTTT.

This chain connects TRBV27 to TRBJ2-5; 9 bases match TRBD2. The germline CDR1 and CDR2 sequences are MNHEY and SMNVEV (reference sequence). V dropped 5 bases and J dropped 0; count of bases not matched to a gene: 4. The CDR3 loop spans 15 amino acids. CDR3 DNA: TGTGCCAGCAGTAGTCGCGGGAGGGACCAAGAGACCCAGTACTTC. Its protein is CASSSRGRDQETQYF.

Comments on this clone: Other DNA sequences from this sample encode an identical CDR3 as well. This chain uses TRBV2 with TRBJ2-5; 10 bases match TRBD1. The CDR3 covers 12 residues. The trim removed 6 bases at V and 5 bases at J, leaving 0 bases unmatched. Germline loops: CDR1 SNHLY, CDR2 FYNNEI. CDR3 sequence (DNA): TGTGCCAGCAGGGACAGGGGGGAGACCCAGTACTTC. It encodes CASRDRGETQYF.

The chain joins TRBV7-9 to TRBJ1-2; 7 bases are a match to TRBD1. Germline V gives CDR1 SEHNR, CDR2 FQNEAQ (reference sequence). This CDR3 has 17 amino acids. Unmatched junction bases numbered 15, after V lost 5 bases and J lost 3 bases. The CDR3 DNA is TGTGCCAGCAGCCCCTTGCGACAGGGAAAGGTTGACTATGGCTACACCTTC. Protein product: CASSPLRQGKVDYGYTF.

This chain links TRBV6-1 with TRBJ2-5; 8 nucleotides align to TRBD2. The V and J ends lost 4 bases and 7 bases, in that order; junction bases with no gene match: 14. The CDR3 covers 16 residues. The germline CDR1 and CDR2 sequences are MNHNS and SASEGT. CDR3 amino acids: CASSVIGGGTAGTQYF. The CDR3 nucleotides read TGTGCCAGCAGTGTCATAGGCGGGGGGACGGCTGGGACCCAGTACTTC.

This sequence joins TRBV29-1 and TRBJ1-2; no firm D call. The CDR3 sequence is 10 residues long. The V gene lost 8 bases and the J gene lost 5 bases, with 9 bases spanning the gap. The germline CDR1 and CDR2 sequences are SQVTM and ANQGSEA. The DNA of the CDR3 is TGCAGCACCACCGAGTATGGCTACACCTTC. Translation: CSTTEYGYTF.

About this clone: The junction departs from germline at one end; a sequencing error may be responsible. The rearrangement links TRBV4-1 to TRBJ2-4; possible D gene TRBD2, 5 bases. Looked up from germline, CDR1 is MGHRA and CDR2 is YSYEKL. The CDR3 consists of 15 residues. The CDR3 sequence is CASSQLPGNKNSQYF. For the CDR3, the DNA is TGCGCCAGCAGCCAACTCCCGGGGAACAAAAACAGTCAGTACTTC.

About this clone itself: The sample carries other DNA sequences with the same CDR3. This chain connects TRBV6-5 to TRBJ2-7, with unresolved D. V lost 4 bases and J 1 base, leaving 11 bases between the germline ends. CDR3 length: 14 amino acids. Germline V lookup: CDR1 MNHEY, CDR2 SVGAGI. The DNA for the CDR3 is TGTGCCAGCAGTTCGGATAGAGGATCCTACGAGCAGTACTTC. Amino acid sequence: CASSSDRGSYEQYF.

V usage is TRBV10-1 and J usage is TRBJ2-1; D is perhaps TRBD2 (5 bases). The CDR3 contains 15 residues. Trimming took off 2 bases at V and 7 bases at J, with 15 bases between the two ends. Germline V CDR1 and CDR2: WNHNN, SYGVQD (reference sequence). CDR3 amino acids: CASSERGGRLNEQFF. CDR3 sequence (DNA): TGCGCCAGCAGTGAGCGGGGTGGTCGATTAAATGAGCAGTTCTTC.

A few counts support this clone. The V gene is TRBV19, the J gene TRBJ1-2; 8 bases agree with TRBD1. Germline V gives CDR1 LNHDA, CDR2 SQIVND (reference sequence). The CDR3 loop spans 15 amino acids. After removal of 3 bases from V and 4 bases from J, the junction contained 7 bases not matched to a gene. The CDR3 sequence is CASSMDGTGIYGYTF. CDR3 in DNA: TGTGCCAGTAGTATGGACGGGACAGGTATCTATGGCTACACCTTC.

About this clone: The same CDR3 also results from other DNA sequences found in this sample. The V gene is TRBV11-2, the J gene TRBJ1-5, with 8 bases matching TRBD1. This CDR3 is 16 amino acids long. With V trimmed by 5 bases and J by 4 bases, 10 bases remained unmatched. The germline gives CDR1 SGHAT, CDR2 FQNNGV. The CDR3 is CASSPYIGQGNQPQHF. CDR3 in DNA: TGTGCCAGCAGCCCGTACATTGGACAGGGAAATCAGCCCCAGCATTTT. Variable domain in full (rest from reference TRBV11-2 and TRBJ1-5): EAGVAQSPRYKIIEKRQSVAFWCNPISGHATLYWYQQILGQGPKLLIQFQNNGVVDDSQLPKDRFSAERLKGVDSTLKIQPAKLEDSAVYLCASSPYIGQGNQPQHFGDGTRLSIL.

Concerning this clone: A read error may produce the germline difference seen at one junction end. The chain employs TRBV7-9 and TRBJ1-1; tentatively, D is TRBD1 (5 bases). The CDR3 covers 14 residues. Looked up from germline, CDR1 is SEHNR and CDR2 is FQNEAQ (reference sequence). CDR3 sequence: CSSSLAATETEAFF. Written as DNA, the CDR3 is TGTTCCAGCAGCTTAGCGGCGACAGAAACTGAAGCTTTCTTT.

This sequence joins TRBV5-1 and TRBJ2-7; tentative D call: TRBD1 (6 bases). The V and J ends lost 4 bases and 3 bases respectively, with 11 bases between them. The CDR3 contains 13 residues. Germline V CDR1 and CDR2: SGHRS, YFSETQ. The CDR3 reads CASSTGQYYEQYF. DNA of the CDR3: TGCGCCAGCAGCACAGGACAGTACTACGAGCAGTACTTC.